The rows below give T cell receptor beta chains drawn from one sample of a study of cytomegalovirus exposure and HLA in healthy donors. Measured with immunoSEQ multiplex PCR; TCRdb has only the in-frame clones, and not every one. The sample yields roughly 130,000 clones, approximately 65% seen once. The specimen was PBMCs. These receptors were obtained from a woman aged 60-75 years in good health and CMV-seronegative. CDR3s include the opening cysteine and the closing phenylalanine or tryptophan. A D gene is named only where the DNA matches it firmly. The size field is filled for only some rows; it gives once, few, many or a size class.

j_gene | d_gene | abundance | v_gene | CDR3aa | CDR3nt
TRBJ2-5 | . | few | TRBV5-6 | CASSSSLQETQYF | TGTGCCAGCAGCTCGAGTCTTCAAGAGACCCAGTACTTC
TRBJ1-3 | . | . | TRBV18 | CASSPSYLEASGNTIYF | TGTGCCAGCTCACCAAGTTATTTAGAGGCCTCTGGAAACACCATATATTTT
TRBJ1-3 | TRBD1 | few | TRBV7-8 | CASGTGGSGNTIYF | TGTGCCAGCGGAACAGGGGGCTCTGGAAACACCATATATTTT
TRBJ2-7 | TRBD1 | . | TRBV6-1 | CASSVGGLSYYEQYF | TGTGCCAGCAGTGTAGGGGGCCTATCGTACTACGAGCAGTACTTC
TRBJ2-7 | . | few | TRBV11-1 | CASSFTPSSEQYF | TGTGCCAGCAGCTTTACCCCATCTAGCGAGCAGTACTTC
TRBJ2-1 | . | . | TRBV5-1 | CASSLSAQGYNEQFF | TGCGCCAGCAGCCTTAGCGCCCAGGGGTACAATGAGCAGTTCTTC
TRBJ2-7 | . | few | TRBV19 | CASSIEAGATYEQYF | TGTGCCAGTAGTATAGAGGCCGGAGCGACTTACGAGCAGTACTTC
TRBJ2-1 | TRBD1 | . | TRBV29-1 | CSDWDGQGSYNEQFF | TGCAGCGACTGGGACGGACAGGGCTCCTACAATGAGCAGTTCTTC
TRBJ2-7 | . | few | TRBV27 | CATGVGSSYEQYF | TGTGCCACCGGGGTAGGGAGCTCCTACGAGCAGTACTTC
TRBJ1-1 | . | few | TRBV6-5 | CASRGAVNTEAFF | TGTGCCAGCAGGGGGGCTGTGAACACTGAAGCTTTCTTT
TRBJ2-1 | . | few | TRBV6-1 | CASSRVAGSYNEQFF | TGTGCCAGCAGCAGGGTAGCAGGCTCCTACAATGAGCAGTTCTTC
TRBJ2-1 | . | . | TRBV7-8 | CASSLGLGYNEQFF | TGTGCCAGCAGCTTAGGCCTAGGCTACAATGAGCAGTTCTTC
TRBJ2-7 | TRBD2 | . | TRBV6-6 | CASSISGGGYEQYF | TGTGCCAGCAGTATATCGGGGGGAGGGTACGAGCAGTACTTC
TRBJ2-7 | TRBD1 | few | TRBV6-1 | CASKPTGGSYEQYF | TGTGCCAGCAAACCTACAGGGGGCTCCTACGAGCAGTACTTC
TRBJ2-1 | . | . | TRBV28 | CASSLDSARYNEQFF | TGTGCCAGCAGTTTGGATAGCGCACGGTACAATGAGCAGTTCTTC
TRBJ1-6 | . | many | TRBV6-5 | CASSYSGGPLHF | TGTGCCAGCAGTTACTCCGGGGGACCCCTCCACTTT
TRBJ2-1 | TRBD2 | . | TRBV7-2 | CASSTDSGRPEQFF | TGTGCCAGCAGCACAGATAGCGGGAGACCTGAGCAGTTCTTC
TRBJ1-1 | TRBD1 | . | TRBV5-1 | CASSPRPGTGTNTEAFF | TGCGCCAGCAGCCCGCGTCCCGGGACAGGGACGAACACTGAAGCTTTCTTT
TRBJ1-6 | TRBD1 | . | TRBV9 | CASSVVGGDSPLHF | TGTGCCAGCAGCGTGGTAGGGGGCGATTCACCCCTCCACTTT
TRBJ1-2 | TRBD1 | . | TRBV5-4 | CASSGEGQGVYGYTF | TGTGCCAGCAGCGGCGAGGGACAGGGAGTCTATGGCTACACCTTC
TRBJ2-5 | . | . | TRBV5-4 | CASSPKAQGGRETQYF | TGTGCCAGCAGCCCCAAGGCACAGGGAGGGAGGGAGACCCAGTACTTC
TRBJ2-1 | . | . | TRBV19 | CASSIDLTGNNEQFF | TGTGCCAGTAGTATAGATCTTACAGGGAACAATGAGCAGTTCTTC
TRBJ1-1 | . | . | TRBV19 | CASSWRGPGTEAFF | TGTGCCAGTAGTTGGAGAGGCCCGGGGACTGAAGCTTTCTTT
TRBJ1-4 | . | few | TRBV7-9 | CASSLSRDNEKLFF | TGTGCCAGCAGCTTATCCAGGGATAATGAAAAACTGTTTTTT